This T cell receptor beta chain was profiled in a study of OX40 agonist ivuxolimab in advanced cancers. Findings and caveats of the study: In general, CD8+ T cells held more expanded clones than CD4+ did, on average. The expanded peripheral T cells' antigen specificity was not determined.

TCRdb's copy holds only in-frame clones and misses some; the assay was immunoSEQ multiplex PCR. Here the sample spans about 100,000 clones, roughly 88% being singletons. Remarks on this clone: Its antigen is undetermined.

The CDR3 is made up of 14 amino acids. The V end lost 8 bases, the J end lost 4 bases, and 15 bases lay between the germline ends. From germline, CDR1 is KGHSH and CDR2 LQKENI. Sequences were derived from CD4+ or CD8+ T cells sorted from blood, sampled in a trial of the OX40 agonist ivuxolimab. The TCR originated in an adult with an advanced solid tumor such as melanoma, head and neck, liver or kidney cancer. The chain links TRBV18 to TRBJ2-1; tentative D call: TRBD2 (5 bases). CDR3 sequence: CASQDYGDYNEQFF. The CDR3 region has the DNA TGTGCCAGCCAAGACTATGGCGATTACAATGAGCAGTTCTTC.